The clone carrying this T cell receptor (beta chain) showed up just a few times. Using a J-beta primer mix together with a sample-barcoded 5' primer, a second PCR was run for about 6 to 12 cycles. One entry per CDR3 protein results from TCRdb running MiXCR on the 5' RACE reads. The profile shows over a million distinct CDR3 sequences, about 40% of them singletons. This sample was taken from a study of blood T cells in healthy people across ages. Extraction yielded at least 5 micrograms of total RNA per sample. With 3 bases removed from V and 6 bases from J, the gap between germline ends came to 7 bases. The CDR3 length is 12 residues. The germline CDR1 and CDR2 sequences are SGHRS and YFSETQ.

The clonotype originates from a woman in her late teens or twenties in good health. Sequencing was carried out using blood. This sequence joins TRBV5-1 and TRBJ1-5; no definite D call. The CDR3: CASSWRSQPQHF. In DNA form, the CDR3 reads TGCGCCAGCAGCTGGAGGTCTCAGCCCCAGCATTTT.